This T cell receptor (beta chain) was captured in a study of early T cells in non-severe SARS-CoV-2 infection. Each single cDNA molecule received a unique molecular identifier. TCRdb passed the 5' RACE reads through MiXCR, listing each CDR3 protein once. The sample includes more than 90,000 distinct CDR3 sequences, over 10% seen only once; the top ten take 2% to 2.5%. This clonotype was counted at least ten times. The antigen is undetermined. CDR1 and CDR2 (germline): SGHVS, FNYEAQ. The CDR3 runs 15 residues. Trimming cost V 5 bases and J 0 bases, with 13 bases left between them. Study-wide points: VDJdb matching skewed toward anti-spike CD8 responses, missing private and CD4 specificities.

The TCR originated in an adult who was a healthcare worker with PCR-confirmed SARS-CoV-2 infection or an uninfected control (not recorded which). The sequenced sample was whole blood. The chain carries TRBV7-6 and TRBJ1-2; TRBD1 is a possible D gene (6 bases). The CDR3: CASSPSGAANYGYTF. The CDR3, as DNA: TGTGCCAGCAGCCCGTCGGGGGCCGCTAACTATGGCTACACCTTC. Full variable domain (rest looked up from reference TRBV7-6 and TRBJ1-2): GAGVSQSPRYKVTKRGQDVALRCDPISGHVSLYWYRQALGQGPEFLTYFNYEAQQDKSGLPNDRFSAERPEGSISTLTIQRTEQRDSAMYRCASSPSGAANYGYTFGSGTRLTVV.